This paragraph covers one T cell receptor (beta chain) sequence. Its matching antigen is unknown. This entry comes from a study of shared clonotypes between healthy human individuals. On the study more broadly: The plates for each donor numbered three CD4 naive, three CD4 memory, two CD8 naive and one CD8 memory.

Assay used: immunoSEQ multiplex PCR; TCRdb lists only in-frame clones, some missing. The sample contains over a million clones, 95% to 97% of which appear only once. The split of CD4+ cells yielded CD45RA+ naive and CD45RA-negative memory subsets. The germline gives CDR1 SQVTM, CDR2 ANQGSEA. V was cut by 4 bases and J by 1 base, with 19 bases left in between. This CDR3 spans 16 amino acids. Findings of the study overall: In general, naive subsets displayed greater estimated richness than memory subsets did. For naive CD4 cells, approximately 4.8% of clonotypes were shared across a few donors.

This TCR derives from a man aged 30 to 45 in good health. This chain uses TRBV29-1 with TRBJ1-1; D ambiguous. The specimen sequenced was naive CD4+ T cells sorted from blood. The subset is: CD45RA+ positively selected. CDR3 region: CSVAGPGPHTNTEAFF. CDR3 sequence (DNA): TGCAGCGTTGCCGGCCCAGGACCGCATACGAACACTGAAGCTTTCTTT.